The following is a TCR beta chain sequence with its context. Antigen: not known. The CDR3 contains 15 residues. Germline CDR1 and CDR2: ENHRY and SYGVKD. J gave up 2 bases and V 4 bases, and 7 bases lay outside the gene matches. The sample comes from a study of beta chain features in type 1 diabetes. Overall study context: Age and gender were similar between patients and healthy donors, as were cell yields. All samples yielded around 98,000,000 examined sorted cells.

Study-level points and caveats: The study found moderately but significantly shorter TCRB CDR3s in all four CD4+ subsets of Type 1 diabetes patients. The VDJ junctions of type 1 diabetes patients carried fewer insertions and more deletions. There was a possibility that cDNA sequencing over-represented cells with high TCR expression.

The authors reverse transcribed all of the isolated RNA, so sequencing captured expressed TCRB transcripts. Data came from immunoSEQ multiplex PCR; TCRdb stores just in-frame clones and leaves some out. The sample lists 100,000 to 150,000 clones, 17% occurring once. The TCR sequence derives from a man between 18 and 29 years old with type 1 diabetes. Sequenced material: central memory CD4+ T cells from blood. The chain recombines TRBV10-3 with TRBJ2-5; 7 nucleotides match TRBD1. The CDR3 bases are TGTGCCATCAGTGTATCAGGGACAGCACAAGAGACCCAGTACTTC. Translation gives CAISVSGTAQETQYF.